This T cell receptor (beta chain) emerged from a study of Graves' ophthalmopathy and Graves' hyperthyroidism. The CDR3 extends over 16 amino acids. Looked up from germline, CDR1 is MNHNS and CDR2 is SASEGT. The J segment lost 5 bases and the V segment lost 6 bases, leaving 11 bases of the junction unmatched. This clonotype appeared a few times. For repertoire sequencing, the TCR beta CDR3 regions were amplified from RNA transcripts. Amplification began with first-round RT-PCR using HTBI primers, then second-round multiplex PCR was performed. TCRdb re-called the multiplex PCR reads with MiXCR, one entry per CDR3 protein. The sample carries some 380,000 distinct CDR3 sequences, approximately 15% recorded once. Diagnostic conclusions were grounded in clinical symptoms, serum thyroxine, TRAb, thyroid ultrasound and orbital computed tomography.

Sequences were obtained from peripheral blood. This chain connects TRBV6-1 to TRBJ2-3; 10 nucleotides match TRBD2. This receptor was obtained from a woman younger than 35 with stable Graves' hyperthyroidism. The CDR3 DNA sequence: TGTGCCAGCAGGTCTCCAGCGGGGGGGCCGGGAGATACGCAGTATTTT. Translated: CASRSPAGGPGDTQYF.